This is a list of T cell receptor beta chains from one sample in a study of graft-versus-host responses after intestinal transplantation. No antigen has been identified for these receptors. TCRdb keeps only in-frame clones here, not all; method: immunoSEQ multiplex PCR. The sample shows 71,000 or so clones, less than 95% of them seen only once. The material sequenced was unstimulated CD8+ T cells sorted from spleen or lymph node cells, taken before intestinal transplant. Receptor source: a human donor who received an intestinal transplant. The CDR3 runs from the conserved cysteine through the conserved F or W. Fields, in order: CDR3 protein, CDR3 DNA, clone size, J gene, D gene, V gene. A D gene is named only where the DNA matches it firmly. Expanded clones are given a class, and other clones once, few, many or no size at all.

CASSLGPGGDNEKLFF	TGTGCCAGCAGCTTAGGACCGGGGGGCGATAATGAAAAACTGTTTTTT	NA	TRBJ1-4	NA	TRBV7-9
CASSPRDRENTGELFF	TGCGCCAGCAGCCCCCGGGACAGGGAAAACACCGGGGAGCTGTTTTTT	NA	TRBJ2-2	TRBD1	TRBV5-1
CASSVGGGSTDTQYF	TGTGCCAGCAGCGTCGGGGGGGGCAGCACAGATACGCAGTATTTT	NA	TRBJ2-3	TRBD2	TRBV9
CASSLALADEQYF	TGTGCCAGCAGCTTAGCGCTTGCGGACGAGCAGTACTTC	NA	TRBJ2-7	NA	TRBV7-9
CASSLYRVPQPQHF	TGTGCCAGCAGCCTATACAGGGTCCCCCAGCCCCAGCATTTT	NA	TRBJ1-5	NA	TRBV6-5
CSASDNEQFF	TGCAGCGCCTCGGACAATGAGCAGTTCTTC	NA	TRBJ2-1	NA	TRBV29-1
CASSRGQGSWEKLFF	TGTGCCAGCAGCCGCGGACAGGGTTCATGGGAAAAACTGTTTTTT	NA	TRBJ1-4	TRBD1	TRBV7-6
CASSRGQGYGYTF	TGTGCCAGCAGCCGGGGACAGGGTTATGGCTACACCTTC	once	TRBJ1-2	TRBD1	TRBV27
CASRTGGSLTEAFF	TGTGCCAGCAGGACAGGGGGAAGTCTCACTGAAGCTTTCTTT	NA	TRBJ1-1	TRBD1	TRBV6-1
CASNGDGSNQPQHF	TGTGCCAGCAACGGGGATGGCAGCAATCAGCCCCAGCATTTT	NA	TRBJ1-5	NA	TRBV2
CASSSRGASTDTQYF	TGCGCCAGCAGCTCCCGCGGGGCCAGCACAGATACGCAGTATTTT	NA	TRBJ2-3	NA	TRBV5-1
CASSLGPEGDTEAFF	TGTGCCAGCAGTTTAGGGCCCGAGGGGGACACTGAAGCTTTCTTT	NA	TRBJ1-1	NA	TRBV28
CASSRGGTEAFF	TGTGCCAGCAGCCGCGGGGGCACTGAAGCTTTCTTT	few	TRBJ1-1	NA	TRBV5-6
CASSQRTGADTQYF	TGCGCCAGCAGCCAACGGACAGGGGCAGATACGCAGTATTTT	NA	TRBJ2-3	TRBD1	TRBV4-1
CASRGVSLEAFF	TGTGCCAGCAGAGGAGTATCCCTTGAAGCTTTCTTT	NA	TRBJ1-1	NA	TRBV2
CASSSVIMDREYQETQYF	TGTGCCAGCAGCTCCGTTATAATGGACAGGGAGTACCAAGAGACCCAGTACTTC	NA	TRBJ2-5	TRBD1	TRBV7-9
CASSFMGGEQFF	TGTGCCAGCAGCTTCATGGGGGGTGAGCAGTTCTTC	NA	TRBJ2-1	NA	TRBV5-8
CASSMTGGAYEQYF	TGTGCCAGCAGCATGACAGGGGGGGCCTACGAGCAGTACTTC	NA	TRBJ2-7	TRBD1	TRBV7-9
CASGPETGSYETQYF	TGTGCTAGTGGACCAGAGACAGGGTCGTACGAGACCCAGTACTTC	NA	TRBJ2-5	TRBD1	TRBV12-5
CASTQTGGGGDTQYF	TGTGCCAGCACCCAGACAGGGGGCGGGGGAGATACGCAGTATTTT	once	TRBJ2-3	TRBD1	TRBV7-8
CASSFVGPNQPQHF	TGTGCCAGCAGTTTCGTGGGGCCCAATCAGCCCCAGCATTTT	NA	TRBJ1-5	NA	TRBV6-6
CASSAEVNQPQHF	TGTGCCAGCAGTGCTGAGGTGAATCAGCCCCAGCATTTT	NA	TRBJ1-5	NA	TRBV6-6
CASSETGVGTDTQYF	TGTGCCAGCAGCGAAACAGGGGTCGGTACAGATACGCAGTATTTT	NA	TRBJ2-3	TRBD1	TRBV5-4
CASSDLTGGGEQFF	TGTGCCAGCAGTGACTTGACAGGGGGAGGAGAGCAGTTCTTC	NA	TRBJ2-1	TRBD1	TRBV6-4
CASSLQDSYEQYF	TGTGCCAGCAGCTTACAGGACTCCTACGAGCAGTACTTC	NA	TRBJ2-7	NA	TRBV5-4
CASTQLSGGGNQPQHF	TGTGCCAGCACCCAACTCTCGGGGGGGGGCAATCAGCCCCAGCATTTT	few	TRBJ1-5	NA	TRBV11-3
CASSHLAGGPSYNEQFF	TGTGCCAGCAGCCACCTAGCGGGGGGCCCGTCCTACAATGAGCAGTTCTTC	NA	TRBJ2-1	TRBD2	TRBV4-2
CASRDSNYGYTF	TGTGCCAGCCGGGACAGCAACTATGGCTACACCTTC	NA	TRBJ1-2	TRBD1	TRBV27
CASSRRGHQNTEAFF	TGTGCCAGCAGCCGCCGGGGACACCAGAACACTGAAGCTTTCTTT	NA	TRBJ1-1	NA	TRBV6-5
CSVDPAEGEEGYTF	TGCAGCGTTGACCCCGCCGAGGGAGAAGAGGGCTACACCTTC	NA	TRBJ1-2	NA	TRBV29-1
CASRDGTGMQYF	TGTGCCAGCAGGGATGGGACAGGGATGCAGTATTTT	NA	TRBJ2-3	TRBD1	TRBV5-4
CASSGGGVLSTEAFF	TGTGCCAGCAGCGGCGGCGGGGTGTTGAGCACTGAAGCTTTCTTT	once	TRBJ1-1	NA	TRBV9
CASSQRGGQGMGETQYF	TGCGCCAGCAGCCAGCGTGGGGGACAGGGAATGGGGGAGACCCAGTACTTC	NA	TRBJ2-5	TRBD1	TRBV4-1
CASRTGNTEAFF	TGTGCCAGTAGGACAGGGAACACTGAAGCTTTCTTT	few	TRBJ1-1	NA	TRBV19
CASSIAQTGNEQFF	TGTGCCAGTAGTATAGCCCAGACAGGCAATGAGCAGTTCTTC	NA	TRBJ2-1	NA	TRBV19
CASSLPSGGPSTDTQYF	TGTGCCAGCAGCTTACCTAGCGGGGGCCCTAGCACAGATACGCAGTATTTT	NA	TRBJ2-3	TRBD2	TRBV11-2
CATSRDYAGGNEQYF	TGTGCCACCAGCAGAGATTACGCGGGCGGAAACGAGCAGTACTTC	NA	TRBJ2-7	NA	TRBV15
CASGFAGPYNEQFF	TGTGCTAGTGGTTTCGCGGGGCCCTACAATGAGCAGTTCTTC	NA	TRBJ2-1	NA	TRBV12-5
CASSLMQVPNEQFF	TGTGCCAGCAGCTTAATGCAGGTACCCAATGAGCAGTTCTTC	NA	TRBJ2-1	NA	TRBV11-2
CATSREWGDLRDYGYTF	TGTGCCACCAGCAGAGAATGGGGGGACCTTAGGGACTATGGCTACACCTTC	NA	TRBJ1-2	NA	TRBV15
CASSLSVNSPLHF	TGTGCCAGCAGCTTGTCAGTAAATTCACCCCTCCACTTT	few	TRBJ1-6	NA	TRBV5-6
CASSDGTGMPYEQYF	TGCGCCAGCAGCGACGGGACAGGGATGCCCTACGAGCAGTACTTC	NA	TRBJ2-7	TRBD1	TRBV10-1
CASGKTLADEQYF	TGTGCTAGTGGCAAGACCCTAGCAGACGAGCAGTACTTC	NA	TRBJ2-7	NA	TRBV12-5
CASSESSLAAYEQYF	TGCGCCAGCAGTGAGTCGTCCCTAGCGGCCTACGAGCAGTACTTC	NA	TRBJ2-7	TRBD2	TRBV10-2
CASGQSNTEAFF	TGTGCTAGTGGACAGTCGAACACTGAAGCTTTCTTT	NA	TRBJ1-1	NA	TRBV12-5
CARDRGDGYTF	TGTGCCAGGGACAGGGGAGATGGCTACACCTTC	NA	TRBJ1-2	TRBD1	TRBV2
CASSKATGGNTEAFF	TGTGCCAGCAGCAAAGCGACAGGAGGTAACACTGAAGCTTTCTTT	NA	TRBJ1-1	NA	TRBV21-1
CSVDPGQGNYGYTF	TGCAGCGTTGATCCCGGACAGGGGAACTATGGCTACACCTTC	NA	TRBJ1-2	TRBD1	TRBV29-1
CASSPPFGELAYEQYF	TGTGCCAGCTCACCACCGTTCGGGGAACTCGCCTACGAGCAGTACTTC	NA	TRBJ2-7	NA	TRBV18
CASSAGEPQHF	TGTGCCAGCAGTGCGGGGGAGCCCCAGCATTTT	NA	TRBJ1-5	NA	TRBV6-6
CASSVAPSGGGEKLFF	TGTGCCAGCAGCGTAGCTCCCTCGGGGGGTGGTGAAAAACTGTTTTTT	once	TRBJ1-4	NA	TRBV9